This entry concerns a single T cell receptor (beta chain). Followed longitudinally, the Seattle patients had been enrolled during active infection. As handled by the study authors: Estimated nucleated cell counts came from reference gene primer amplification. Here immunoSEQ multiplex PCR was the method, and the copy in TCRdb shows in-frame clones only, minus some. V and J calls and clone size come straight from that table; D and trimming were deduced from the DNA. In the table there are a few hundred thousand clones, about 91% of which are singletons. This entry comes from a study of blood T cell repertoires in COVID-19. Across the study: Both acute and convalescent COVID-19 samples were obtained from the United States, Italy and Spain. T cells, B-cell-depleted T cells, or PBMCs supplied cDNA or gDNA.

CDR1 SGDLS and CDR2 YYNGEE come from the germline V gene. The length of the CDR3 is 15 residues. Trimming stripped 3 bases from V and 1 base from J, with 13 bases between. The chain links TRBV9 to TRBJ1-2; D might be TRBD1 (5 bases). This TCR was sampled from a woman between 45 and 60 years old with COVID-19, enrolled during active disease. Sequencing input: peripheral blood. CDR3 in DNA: TGTGCCAGCAGCGGAGATTGGGGGGTTAACTATGGCTACACCTTC. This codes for CASSGDWGVNYGYTF.